This TCR beta chain is drawn from a study of identical twins. After removal of 3 bases from V and 1 base from J, the junction contained 3 bases not matched to a gene. Germline V gene lookup returns CDR1 SEHNR and CDR2 FQNEAQ (reference sequence). The CDR3 sequence is 16 residues long. This clonotype has more than one count but fewer than ten. TCRdb recomputed calls from the 5' RACE reads with MiXCR, one row per CDR3 protein. The sample holds hundreds of thousands of distinct CDR3 sequences, 21% seen once. These data also formed part of another study, on T cells expressing NK-cell markers.

The chain is built from TRBV7-9 and TRBJ2-3, with 11 bases matching TRBD2. Sequencing input: PBMCs. The TCR was taken from a woman younger than 35 in good health. Here the CDR3 reads CASSFATSGGTDTQYF. The CDR3 DNA reads as TGTGCCAGCAGCTTTGCGACTAGCGGGGGCACAGATACGCAGTATTTT.